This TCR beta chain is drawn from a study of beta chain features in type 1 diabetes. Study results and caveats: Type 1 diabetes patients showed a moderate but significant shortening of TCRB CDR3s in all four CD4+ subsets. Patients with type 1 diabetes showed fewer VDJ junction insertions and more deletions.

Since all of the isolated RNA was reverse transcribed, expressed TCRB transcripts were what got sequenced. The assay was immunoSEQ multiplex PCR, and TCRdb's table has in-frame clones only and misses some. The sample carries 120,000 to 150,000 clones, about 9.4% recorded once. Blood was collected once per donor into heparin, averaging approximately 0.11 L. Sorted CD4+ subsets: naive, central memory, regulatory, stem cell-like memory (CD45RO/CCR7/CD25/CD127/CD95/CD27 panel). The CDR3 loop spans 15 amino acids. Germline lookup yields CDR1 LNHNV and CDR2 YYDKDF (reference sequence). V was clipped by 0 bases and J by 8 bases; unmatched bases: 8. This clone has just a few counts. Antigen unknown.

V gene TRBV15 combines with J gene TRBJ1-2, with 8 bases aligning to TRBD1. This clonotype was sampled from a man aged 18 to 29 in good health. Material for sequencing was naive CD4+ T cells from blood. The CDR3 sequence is CATSRDQGAPEGYTF. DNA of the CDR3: TGTGCCACCAGCAGAGATCAGGGGGCGCCGGAAGGCTACACCTTC.